This TCR beta chain stems from a study of monozygotic twins with inflammatory bowel disease. Study results and caveats: With others, IBD patients shared fewer clonotypes than healthy twins did, especially with disease activity.

About this clonotype itself: The antigen is unknown.

The CDR3 totals 15 residues. CDR1 and CDR2 (germline): SGHTA, FQGNSA. Isolation of total RNA was performed on whole blood, with no prior T cell sorting. Reanalyzing the 5' RACE reads, TCRdb keeps one entry per CDR3 protein, without DNA. The listing contains 200,000 to 250,000 distinct CDR3 sequences. The clonotype comes from a human donor with ulcerative colitis or Crohn's disease, or a healthy co-twin of an affected twin (not recorded which). The chain is built from TRBV7-2 and TRBJ2-5; no DNA is available, so the TRBD2 call from TCRdb remains unchecked. Input material: blood. The CDR3 sequence: CASSLTRTSLETQYF.